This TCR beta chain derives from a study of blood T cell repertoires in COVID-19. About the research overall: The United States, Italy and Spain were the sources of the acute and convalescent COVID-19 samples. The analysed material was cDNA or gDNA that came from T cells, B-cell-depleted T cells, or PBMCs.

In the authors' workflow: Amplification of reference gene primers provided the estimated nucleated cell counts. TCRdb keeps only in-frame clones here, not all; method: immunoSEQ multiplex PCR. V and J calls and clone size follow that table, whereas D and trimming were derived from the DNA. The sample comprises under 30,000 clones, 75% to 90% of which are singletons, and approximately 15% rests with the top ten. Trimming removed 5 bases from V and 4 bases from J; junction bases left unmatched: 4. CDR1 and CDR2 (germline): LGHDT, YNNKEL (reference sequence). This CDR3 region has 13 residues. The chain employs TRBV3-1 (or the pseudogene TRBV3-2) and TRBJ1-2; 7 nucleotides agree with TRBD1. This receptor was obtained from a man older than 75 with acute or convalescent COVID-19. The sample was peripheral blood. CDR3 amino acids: CASSVDRSYGYTF. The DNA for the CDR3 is TGTGCCAGCAGCGTGGACAGGTCCTATGGCTACACCTTC.